These 21 T cell receptor beta chains share one sample of origin, sequenced in a study of blood T cell repertoires in COVID-19. Measured with immunoSEQ multiplex PCR; TCRdb has only the in-frame clones, and not every one. The sample lists about 80,000 clones, around 76% occurring once. Input material: peripheral blood. The receptors stem from a human donor in a cohort sampled during active COVID-19.

The chain links TRBV15 to TRBJ1-2; no clear D. Trimming cost V 1 base and J 8 bases, with 11 bases left between them. The germline CDR1 and CDR2 sequences are LNHNV and YYDKDF (reference sequence). The CDR3 covers 13 residues. This chain's CDR3 is CATSRASREGYTF. The CDR3 nucleotides read TGTGCCACCAGCAGAGCATCCCGGGAGGGCTACACCTTC.

The CDR3: CASSLDRGPVYGYTF. The CDR3 region has the DNA TGTGCCAGCAGTTTAGACAGGGGGCCAGTCTATGGCTACACCTTC. The chain joins TRBV28 to TRBJ1-2, with TRBD1 matching 10 bases. The germline gives CDR1 MDHEN, CDR2 SYDVKM. V trimming: 2 bases; J trimming: 4 bases; junction bases outside the gene matches: 4. CDR3 size: 15 residues.

The chain uses TRBV27 and TRBJ2-7; TRBD1 is a possible D gene (5 bases). Germline V gene lookup returns CDR1 MNHEY and CDR2 SMNVEV (reference sequence). This CDR3 comprises 14 residues. The V and J ends lost 4 bases and 0 bases respectively, with 10 bases between them. DNA for the CDR3: TGTGCCAGCAGTTCATACCAGGGCTCCTACGAGCAGTACGTC. This codes for CASSSYQGSYEQYV.

This chain connects TRBV19 to TRBJ2-7; TRBD1 might be the D (5 bases). V was shortened by 4 bases and J by 1 base, with 14 bases between the two germline ends. The CDR3 runs 15 residues. Per the germline V gene, CDR1 is LNHDA and CDR2 is SQIVND (reference sequence). The CDR3 nucleotides are TGTGCCAGTAGTAATGCAGGGATTTTTTCCTACGAGCAGTACTTC. It is translated as CASSNAGIFSYEQYF.

This sequence joins TRBV7-2 and TRBJ2-2; possibly TRBD1 for D (5 bases). Deletions cut 1 base from V and 5 bases from J, with 11 bases between. The length of the CDR3 is 15 residues. The germline V gene has CDR1 SGHTA and CDR2 FQGNSA. CDR3 sequence (DNA): TGTGCCAGCAGCTTAGACAGGTTGATGACCGGGGAGCTGTTTTTT. Translating it yields CASSLDRLMTGELFF. Complete variable domain (other parts from reference TRBV7-2 and TRBJ2-2): GAGVSQSPSNKVTEKGKDVELRCDPISGHTALYWYRQSLGQGLEFLIYFQGNSAPDKSGLPSDRFSAERTGGSVSTLTIQRTQQEDSAVYLCASSLDRLMTGELFFGEGSRLTVL.

The chain combines TRBV6-7 with TRBJ2-5; D unclear. TRBV6-7 is an ORF; its function is uncertain. This CDR3 region has 13 residues. V lost 2 bases and J lost 5, with 9 bases in between. CDR3 loop: CASSYGQSETQYF. The CDR3 region has the DNA TGTGCCAGCAGTTACGGTCAAAGCGAGACCCAGTACTTC.

This sequence joins TRBV6-6 and TRBJ1-1; 8 bases are shared with TRBD1. Germline V CDR1 and CDR2: MNHNY, SVGAGI (reference sequence). The CDR3 runs to 14 residues. V trimming: 6 bases; J trimming: 1 base; junction bases outside the gene matches: 4. The CDR3 DNA follows: TGTGCCAGCAGCCTTGGGACAGGGAACACTGAAGCTTTCTTT. Translation gives CASSLGTGNTEAFF.

The chain combines TRBV7-9 with TRBJ2-3; no firm D call. Per the germline V gene, CDR1 is SEHNR and CDR2 is FQNEAQ (reference sequence). The length of the CDR3 is 13 residues. Trimming removed 5 bases from V and 6 bases from J, with 12 bases in between. The CDR3 DNA reads TGTGCCAGCAGCCCCCAGGCTCGGGATACGCAGTATTTT. Protein sequence: CASSPQARDTQYF.

This chain uses TRBV5-1 with TRBJ2-2, with 12 nucleotides matching TRBD2. The CDR3 runs 17 residues. The germline gives CDR1 SGHRS, CDR2 YFSETQ. V shed 4 bases, J shed 0 bases, and the junction held 4 bases outside the gene matches. In nucleotides, the CDR3 is TGCGCCAGCAGCCAGACTAGCGGGGGCGCGAACACCGGGGAGCTGTTTTTT. It specifies CASSQTSGGANTGELFF.

This clone has more than one count but fewer than ten. The J gene is TRBJ2-2, the V gene TRBV7-9, with 13 bases lining up with TRBD2. Unmatched junction bases numbered 3, after V lost 5 bases and J lost 6 bases. The V gene's germline CDR1 is SEHNR and CDR2 FQNEAQ (reference sequence). The CDR3 has 15 residues. CDR3 sequence reads: CASSPGLAGAGELFF. CDR3 nucleotides: TGTGCCAGCAGCCCCGGACTAGCGGGAGCCGGGGAGCTGTTTTTT.

The V call is TRBV20-1, the J call TRBJ1-2; D remains ambiguous. V was pared by 5 bases and J by 5 bases, with 3 bases between. The CDR3 has 9 residues. Germline CDR1 reads DFQATT; CDR2 reads SNEGSKA (reference sequence). CDR3 nucleotide sequence: TGCAGTGCTCCTTATGGCTACACCTTC. Amino acids: CSAPYGYTF.

As to this clone: A far bigger clonotype differs at one base, so this is likely a read error. The chain carries TRBV19 and TRBJ2-3, with unresolved D. The V gene's germline CDR1 is LNHDA and CDR2 SQIVND (reference sequence). There are 11 residues in the CDR3. V was shortened by 6 bases and J by 3 bases, with 4 bases between the two germline ends. CDR3 loop: CASSLTDTQYF. The CDR3 region has the DNA TGTGCCAGTAGCCTTACAGATACGCAGTATTTT.

This chain uses TRBV30 with TRBJ1-1; D remains ambiguous. The CDR3 totals 15 residues. Germline values: CDR1 GTSNPN, CDR2 SVGIG (reference sequence). Trimming shortened V by 0 bases and J by 0 bases, and 11 bases separated the two germline ends. CDR3 in DNA: TGTGCCTGGAGTGTGAGGGTTGGGATGAACACTGAAGCTTTCTTT. Encoded protein: CAWSVRVGMNTEAFF.

The chain is built from TRBV6-1 and TRBJ2-7, with D maybe TRBD2 (5 bases). Trimming left V 2 bases short and J 4 bases short, with 15 bases between. Germline CDR1 reads MNHNS; CDR2 reads SASEGT. This CDR3 contains 15 residues. CDR3 protein: CASSEISGPGYEQYV. The CDR3 DNA reads as TGTGCCAGCAGTGAAATAAGCGGACCAGGTTACGAGCAGTACGTC.

The genes are TRBV12-3 or TRBV12-4 and TRBJ1-1; D gene ambiguous. V was clipped by 6 bases and J by 6 bases, with 11 bases between them. The CDR3 has 12 residues. This chain's CDR3 is CASSHLSAEAFF. In nucleotides, the CDR3 is TGTGCCAGCAGCCATCTAAGTGCTGAAGCTTTCTTT.

The chain couples TRBV3-1 (or the pseudogene TRBV3-2) to TRBJ1-5, with D maybe TRBD1 (5 bases). This CDR3 has 16 amino acids. Between the trimmed V and J ends, which lost 2 bases and 6 bases, there was a span of 17 bases. Germline assignment: CDR1 LGHDT and CDR2 YNNKEL (reference sequence). The CDR3 spells CASSQIFYPGGQPQHF. The CDR3 bases are TGTGCCAGCAGCCAAATCTTCTATCCGGGGGGTCAGCCCCAGCATTTT.

The J gene is TRBJ2-1, the V gene TRBV3-1 (or the pseudogene TRBV3-2); no definite D call. V lost 4 bases to trimming and J lost 3 bases, with 7 bases between them. CDR3 size: 13 residues. Germline CDR1 and CDR2: LGHDT and YNNKEL (reference sequence). CDR3: CASSPNIYNEQFF. The CDR3 DNA is TGTGCCAGCAGCCCCAACATCTACAATGAGCAGTTCTTC.

The rearrangement links TRBV7-9 to TRBJ2-1; 7 bases align to TRBD2. The CDR3 has 16 amino acids. Per the germline V gene, CDR1 is SEHNR and CDR2 is FQNEAQ (reference sequence). V shed 6 bases and J 4 bases; nucleotides not matched to a gene: 12. The CDR3 is CASSFLGGSSYNEQFF. The CDR3, as DNA: TGTGCCAGCAGTTTCCTGGGCGGGAGCTCTTACAATGAGCAGTTCTTC.

This chain connects TRBV6-5 to TRBJ2-1; 9 bases are shared with TRBD2. Germline V gene data show CDR1 as MNHEY and CDR2 as SVGAGI. The CDR3 is made up of 15 amino acids. The ends lost 0 bases at V and 7 bases at J; junction bases unmatched: 4. CDR3 amino acids: CASSYSGTSWNEQFF. DNA of the CDR3: TGTGCCAGCAGTTACTCCGGGACTAGCTGGAATGAGCAGTTCTTC.

The J gene is TRBJ1-2, the V gene TRBV6-5; D call uncertain. This CDR3 contains 15 residues. Germline CDR1 MNHEY, CDR2 SVGAGI. Trimming shortened V by 2 bases and J by 2 bases, and 12 bases separated the two germline ends. The CDR3 bases are TGTGCCAGCAGTTACGATCACGGGAACAACTATGGCTACACCTTC. This codes for CASSYDHGNNYGYTF.

The chain recombines TRBV9 with TRBJ2-2; possible D gene TRBD2, 5 bases. This CDR3 has 15 amino acids. CDR1 and CDR2 (germline): SGDLS, YYNGEE. The V gene lost 3 bases and the J gene lost 7 bases, with 16 bases spanning the gap. The CDR3 coding sequence is TGTGCCAGCAGCGAGCCGGGATTTATCGGCGGGGAGCTGTTTTTT. It yields the protein CASSEPGFIGGELFF. Full variable domain (remainder filled in from reference TRBV9 and TRBJ2-2): DSGVTQTPKHLITATGQRVTLRCSPRSGDLSVYWYQQSLDQGLQFLIQYYNGEERAKGNILERFSAQQFPDLHSELNLSSLELGDSALYFCASSEPGFIGGELFFGEGSRLTVL.